This TCR beta chain was sequenced in a study of glioma-infiltrating T cells after dendritic cell vaccination. Study outcomes and limitations: Few patients contributed both blood and tumor specimens.

For this clone: Antigen specificity is unknown.

V trimming: 2 bases; J trimming: 6 bases; junction bases outside the gene matches: 4. CDR1 and CDR2 from the germline V gene are KGHSH and LQKENI. CDR3 length: 14 amino acids. The data were produced by immunoSEQ multiplex PCR, yet TCRdb's version contains in-frame clones alone and is incomplete. Among roughly 50,000 clones, 89% were seen once, and the ten largest hold around 5%. Time point reported: after dendritic cell vaccination, including at tumor progression/relapse. Material: blood, obtained after dendritic cell vaccination. This sequence was found in a human donor with glioblastoma. The chain is built from TRBV18 and TRBJ1-5; TRBD1 aligns across 7 bases. CDR3 sequence reads: CASSPEGAGQPQHF. DNA of the CDR3: TGTGCCAGCTCACCAGAGGGGGCGGGTCAGCCCCAGCATTTT. The full variable domain, completed using reference TRBV18 and TRBJ1-5, is NAGVMQNPRHLVRRRGQEARLRCSPMKGHSHVYWYRQLPEEGLKFMVYLQKENIIDESGMPKERFSAEFPKEGPSILRIQQVVRGDSAAYFCASSPEGAGQPQHFGDGTRLSIL.